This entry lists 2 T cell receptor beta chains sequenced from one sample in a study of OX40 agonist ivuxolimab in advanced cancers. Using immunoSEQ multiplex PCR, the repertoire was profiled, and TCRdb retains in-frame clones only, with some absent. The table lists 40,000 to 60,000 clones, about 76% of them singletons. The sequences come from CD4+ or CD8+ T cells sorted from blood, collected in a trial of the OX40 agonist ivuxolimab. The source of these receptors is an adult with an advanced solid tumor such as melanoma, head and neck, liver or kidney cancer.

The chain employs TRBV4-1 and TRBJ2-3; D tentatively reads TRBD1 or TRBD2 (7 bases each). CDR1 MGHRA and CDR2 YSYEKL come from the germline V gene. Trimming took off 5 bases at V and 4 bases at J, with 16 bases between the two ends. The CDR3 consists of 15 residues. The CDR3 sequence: CASSEGRGPADTQYF. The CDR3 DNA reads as TGCGCCAGCAGCGAAGGGAGGGGGCCAGCAGATACGCAGTATTTT.

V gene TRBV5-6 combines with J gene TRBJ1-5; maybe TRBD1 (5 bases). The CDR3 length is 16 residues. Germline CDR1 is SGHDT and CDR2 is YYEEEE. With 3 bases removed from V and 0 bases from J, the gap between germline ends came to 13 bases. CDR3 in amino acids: CASSSGTDHSNQPQHF. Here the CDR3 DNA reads TGTGCCAGCAGCTCCGGGACGGACCATAGCAATCAGCCCCAGCATTTT.